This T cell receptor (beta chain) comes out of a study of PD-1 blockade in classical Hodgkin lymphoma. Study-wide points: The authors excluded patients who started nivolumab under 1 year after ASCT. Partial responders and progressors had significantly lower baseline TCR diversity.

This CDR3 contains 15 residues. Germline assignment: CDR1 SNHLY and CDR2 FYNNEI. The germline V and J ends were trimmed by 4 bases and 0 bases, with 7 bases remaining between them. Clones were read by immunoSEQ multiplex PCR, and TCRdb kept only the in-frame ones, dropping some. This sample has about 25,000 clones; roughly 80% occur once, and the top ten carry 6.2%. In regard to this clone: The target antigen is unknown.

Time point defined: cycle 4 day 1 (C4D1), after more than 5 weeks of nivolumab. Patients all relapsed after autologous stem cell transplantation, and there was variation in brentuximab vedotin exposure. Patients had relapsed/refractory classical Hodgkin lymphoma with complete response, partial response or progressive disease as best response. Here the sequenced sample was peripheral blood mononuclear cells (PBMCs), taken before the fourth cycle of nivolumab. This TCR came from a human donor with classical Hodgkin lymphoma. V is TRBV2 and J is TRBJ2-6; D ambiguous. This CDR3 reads CASSGIISGANVLTF. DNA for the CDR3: TGTGCCAGCAGTGGTATAATCTCTGGGGCCAACGTCCTGACTTTC.